Reported below is one T cell receptor beta chain. Its antigen is undetermined. The CDR3 length is 15 residues. Germline V gives CDR1 SGHNT, CDR2 YYREEE (reference sequence). The J segment lost 4 bases and the V segment lost 0 bases, leaving 6 bases of the junction unmatched. No cell sorting was done before RNA was extracted from the tissue. Between August and November 2014, newly diagnosed, chemotherapy-naive lung cancer patients underwent thoracic surgery in China. This specimen belongs to a study of tumor and adjacent non-tumor tissue in lung cancer. Study-wide results and limits: Higher tumor TCR diversity was associated with shorter survival. In normal lung, the top 100 clones were significantly more dominant than in tumor. TCR diversity was significantly greater in tumor than normal lung tissue.

The library came from three nested PCR rounds adapted from ARM-PCR protocols. MiXCR, run by TCRdb on the multiplex PCR reads, gives a single entry per CDR3 protein. The sample contains around 210,000 distinct CDR3 sequences, 71% of which appear only once. The chain employs TRBV5-4 and TRBJ2-7, with TRBD1 matching 8 bases. The sample was lung tumor tissue. The sequence was obtained from a man aged 60 to 75 with non-small cell lung cancer. The CDR3 reads CASSLDLTGAYEQYF. CDR3 nucleotide sequence: TGTGCCAGCAGCTTGGACCTGACAGGGGCTTACGAGCAGTACTTC.